The 20 T cell receptor beta chains given below trace back to one sample, sequenced in a study of cytomegalovirus exposure and HLA in healthy donors. 13 Jbeta primers and 60 Vbeta primers were used for the PCR. TCRdb's table, derived via immunoSEQ multiplex PCR, lists solely in-frame clones and lacks some. The repertoire shows 120,000 or so clones; the top ten hold approximately 3.8%. Sequencing was done on a sample of PBMCs. These receptors were obtained from a man in his late teens or twenties in good health and CMV-seronegative.

The rearrangement links TRBV15 to TRBJ1-2; no clear D gene. V dropped 1 base and J dropped 6 bases, with 12 bases sitting between them. From germline, CDR1 is LNHNV and CDR2 YYDKDF (reference sequence). CDR3 size: 14 residues. The CDR3 DNA sequence: TGTGCCACCAGCAGAGGGTCTAAAGAAGATGGCTACACCTTC. Its protein is CATSRGSKEDGYTF.

The DNA of the CDR3 is TGTGCCAGCAGCCTAGGGTCATTCGGGTTCCAGTACTTC. Amino acids: CASSLGSFGFQYF. V and J are TRBV7-2 and TRBJ2-5; D not resolved. V was cut by 5 bases and J by 10 bases, with 17 bases left in between. This CDR3 has 13 residues. The V gene's germline CDR1 is SGHTA and CDR2 FQGNSA.

The genes are TRBV11-2 and TRBJ1-1, with 7 positions matching TRBD1. Germline V gives CDR1 SGHAT, CDR2 FQNNGV. Losses at the gene ends were 5 bases for V and 11 bases for J; bases not matched to a gene: 11. This CDR3 is built from 13 residues. In DNA, the CDR3 is TGTGCCAGCAGCGAGGAGGTAGGGGGCGCGGCTTTCTTT. Protein product: CASSEEVGGAAFF.

J is TRBJ2-2 and V is TRBV4-1; 7 nucleotides agree with TRBD1. This CDR3 comprises 15 residues. The V gene's germline CDR1 is MGHRA and CDR2 YSYEKL. V lost 0 bases, J lost 11 bases, and 9 bases stayed unmatched. This CDR3 reads CASSQDISRGRELFF. The CDR3 DNA is TGCGCCAGCAGCCAAGATATTTCTAGGGGGCGAGAGCTGTTTTTT.

The rearrangement joins TRBV14 to TRBJ2-7; D remains unclear. The CDR3 totals 13 residues. In germline, CDR1 is SGHDN, CDR2 FVKESK. Trimming left V 0 bases short and J 3 bases short, with 6 bases between. The CDR3 bases are TGTGCCAGCAGCCAAGACGGAGACTACGAGCAGTACTTC. This gives the protein CASSQDGDYEQYF.

The genes are TRBV29-1 and TRBJ2-3, with D unclear. This CDR3 spans 15 amino acids. V gave up 0 bases and J gave up 0 bases, with 10 bases separating them. The germline V gene encodes CDR1 SQVTM and CDR2 ANQGSEA. CDR3 nucleotide sequence: TGCAGCGTTGAAGATACCCCCGGGAGCACAGATACGCAGTATTTT. Translation gives CSVEDTPGSTDTQYF.

The J gene is TRBJ2-1, the V gene TRBV9; 11 nucleotides line up with TRBD2. The germline gives CDR1 SGDLS, CDR2 YYNGEE. The CDR3 consists of 17 residues. V lost 0 bases, J lost 5 bases, and 7 bases stayed unmatched. In DNA, the CDR3 is TGTGCCAGCAGCGTAGTGGCTAGCGGGGGGTCCGACAATGAGCAGTTCTTC. Its translation: CASSVVASGGSDNEQFF.

The chain is built from TRBV7-8 and TRBJ2-7, with D possibly matching TRBD2 (6 bases). From germline, CDR1 is SGHVS and CDR2 FQNEAQ. V lost 11 bases and J 6 bases, leaving 8 bases between the germline ends. The CDR3 contains 9 residues. The CDR3 protein is CAGSGEQYF. In DNA form, the CDR3 reads TGTGCCGGTAGCGGCGAGCAGTACTTC.

The V call is TRBV7-9, the J call TRBJ1-1; D is undetermined. Germline CDR1 and CDR2: SEHNR and FQNEAQ (reference sequence). V gave up 7 bases and J gave up 4 bases, with 7 bases separating them. The CDR3 extends over 11 amino acids. The CDR3 spells CASTTGTEAFF. CDR3 coding DNA: TGTGCCAGCACCACGGGCACTGAAGCTTTCTTT.

CDR3 DNA sequence: TGTGCCAGTTCCCTGGGGGCAGGGGGCGTCGGCAATCAGCCCCAGCATTTT. Its protein is CASSLGAGGVGNQPQHF. The V gene is TRBV7-2, the J gene TRBJ1-5; 8 bases are shared with TRBD1. J gave up 2 bases and V 9 bases, and 15 bases lay outside the gene matches. Germline V gives CDR1 SGHTA, CDR2 FQGNSA. The CDR3 contains 17 residues. Full variable domain (outside the CDR3, taken from reference TRBV7-2 and TRBJ1-5): GAGVSQSPSNKVTEKGKDVELRCDPISGHTALYWYRQSLGQGLEFLIYFQGNSAPDKSGLPSDRFSAERTGGSVSTLTIQRTQQEDSAVYLCASSLGAGGVGNQPQHFGDGTRLSIL.

The chain combines TRBV2 with TRBJ1-3; 10 bases are a match to TRBD1. Germline CDR1 and CDR2: SNHLY and FYNNEI. The ends lost 8 bases at V and 4 bases at J; junction bases unmatched: 8. The CDR3 has 15 amino acids. The CDR3, as DNA: TGTGCCAGCGGGCGACAGGGGGCGCGGGGAAACACCATATATTTT. This translates into CASGRQGARGNTIYF.

The chain joins TRBV27 to TRBJ2-1; D is possibly TRBD2 (6 bases). The CDR3 is 14 residues long. Germline V gene lookup returns CDR1 MNHEY and CDR2 SMNVEV (reference sequence). Trimming removed 3 bases at V and 3 bases at J, with 9 bases between. CDR3 protein: CASSLGLIYNEQFF. In DNA, the CDR3 is TGTGCCAGCAGTTTGGGACTTATCTACAATGAGCAGTTCTTC.

The J gene is TRBJ1-5, the V gene TRBV9, with D unclear. V was trimmed by 0 bases and J by 0 bases, leaving 7 bases between them. From germline, CDR1 is SGDLS and CDR2 YYNGEE. The CDR3 has 15 amino acids. The DNA of the CDR3 is TGTGCCAGCAGCGTAGGCGGCTATAGCAATCAGCCCCAGCATTTT. It translates to CASSVGGYSNQPQHF.

The chain carries TRBV19 and TRBJ2-1; possibly TRBD1 for D (5 bases). Looked up from germline, CDR1 is LNHDA and CDR2 is SQIVND (reference sequence). Trimming took 4 bases from V and 9 from J, leaving 10 bases between them. The CDR3 contains 12 residues. Here the CDR3 reads CASSTRVSEQFF. DNA of the CDR3: TGTGCCAGTAGTACCAGGGTGTCTGAGCAGTTCTTC.

This rearrangement joins TRBV28 to TRBJ2-2, with D perhaps matching TRBD1 (6 bases). Deletions cut 5 bases from V and 4 bases from J, with 17 bases between. In germline, CDR1 is MDHEN, CDR2 SYDVKM. The CDR3 is 16 residues long. For the CDR3, the DNA is TGTGCCAGCAGTCCCATTACAGGGTTTGGCACCGGGGAGCTGTTTTTT. This codes for CASSPITGFGTGELFF.

This chain links TRBV15 with TRBJ2-7, with TRBD1 identical over 7 bases. This CDR3 is 14 amino acids long. V shed 3 bases and J 2 bases; nucleotides not matched to a gene: 4. From germline, CDR1 is LNHNV and CDR2 YYDKDF (reference sequence). Here the CDR3 reads CATSRGQTTYEQYF. CDR3 in DNA: TGTGCCACCAGCAGGGGACAGACAACCTACGAGCAGTACTTC.

The J gene is TRBJ1-4, the V gene TRBV12-5; a possible D gene is TRBD1 (5 bases). The CDR3 length is 16 residues. The germline V and J ends were trimmed by 3 bases and 13 bases, with 24 bases remaining between them. CDR1 LGHNT and CDR2 FRNRAP come from the germline V gene. DNA of the CDR3: TGTGCTAGTGGTTTTTCAGGGTCTTTGAATGAAAATAGACTGTTTTTT. This sequence encodes CASGFSGSLNENRLFF.

The chain combines TRBV6-5 with TRBJ1-2; D perhaps matches TRBD1 (5 bases). The CDR3 runs to 14 residues. Trimming removed 2 bases at V and 7 bases at J, with 14 bases between. Germline CDR1 is MNHEY and CDR2 is SVGAGI. Here the CDR3 reads CASSYTVHGGGYTF. CDR3 bases: TGTGCCAGCAGTTACACAGTGCACGGGGGTGGCTACACCTTC.

This chain links TRBV9 with TRBJ1-1; D is possibly TRBD1 (5 bases). Germline V gene sequence: CDR1 SGDLS, CDR2 YYNGEE. Trimming stripped 3 bases from V and 1 base from J, with 13 bases between. This CDR3 spans 15 amino acids. The CDR3 is CASSGGMLRNTEAFF. Written as DNA, the CDR3 is TGTGCCAGCAGCGGGGGCATGTTGAGGAACACTGAAGCTTTCTTT.

The chain carries TRBV27 and TRBJ2-7; TRBD1 aligns across 8 bases. Trimming removed 4 bases from V and 4 bases from J; junction bases left unmatched: 6. Germline loops: CDR1 MNHEY, CDR2 SMNVEV (reference sequence). The CDR3 runs to 14 residues. CDR3 region: CASSSDRVGYEQYF. In nucleotides, the CDR3 is TGTGCCAGCAGTTCGGACAGGGTTGGGTACGAGCAGTACTTC.